This T cell receptor beta chain was profiled in a study of radiotherapy plus CTLA-4 blockade in lung cancer. Study-level information: Disease control was present in 30% to 35% of patients, and objective responses in more than 15%.

Broader study findings: Blood saw expansion of tumor-derived TCR clones after radiotherapy plus ipilimumab.

The table came from immunoSEQ multiplex PCR; TCRdb's copy has only in-frame clones and leaves some out. The top ten clones hold approximately 8% of a sample with 45,000 or so clones, about 88% of them seen once. Ipilimumab CTLA-4 blockade and focal radiation were given to patients with chemo-refractory metastatic non-small-cell lung cancer. CDR3 length: 12 amino acids. V shed 3 bases and J shed 11 bases, with 13 bases lying between them. Germline values: CDR1 SEHNR, CDR2 FQNEAQ (reference sequence). As concerns this clone: Its specificity is unknown.

This material consisted of peripheral blood, taken from a patient treated with radiotherapy plus ipilimumab. The chain links TRBV7-9 to TRBJ1-1; no reliable D call. This TCR came from a human donor with non-small cell lung cancer whose response to radiotherapy plus ipilimumab could not be evaluated. The CDR3 region is CASSFSGSMAFF. The CDR3 nucleotides are TGTGCCAGCAGCTTCTCGGGGTCAATGGCTTTCTTT.